What follows describes a single T cell receptor (beta chain). Its target is unknown. This record comes from a study of CXCR3-negative and CXCR3-positive naive CD8 T cells. The libraries of TRB cDNA were constructed through 5' RACE using UMI labels. With the 5' RACE reads reprocessed, TCRdb shows one record per CDR3 protein and no DNA. The data include approximately 5,700 distinct CDR3 sequences; the top ten clones carry 2%. Study results and caveats: Naive subsets did not differ in surface CD5, and TRB CDR3 properties served to infer TCR strength. The TRB CDR3s that CXCR3-positive naive cells carried were more hydrophobic than those of CXCR3-negative naive cells. After cryopreservation, CXCR3 expression dropped partially; most assays used fresh PBMCs. Within a donor, both naive subsets shared TRBV-TRBJ usage, unlike memory cells.

CD45RO-CCR7+CD27+CD95- was the phenotype of naive CD8+ T cells. Per germline, CDR1 SNHLY and CDR2 FYNNEI. The CDR3 is 13 residues long. Sequencing was done on a sample of naive CXCR3+ CD8+ T cells from blood. Subset indicated: CD45RO-CCR7+CD27+CD95- naive CD8+ T cells expressing CXCR3 (TNR3+). The rearrangement uses TRBV2 and TRBJ1-2. This clonotype originated in a human donor in good health. Some clones in this sample may be carry-over from other donors' samples. CDR3 protein: CASSPGGTMGYTF. The full variable domain, with the rest looked up from reference TRBV2 and TRBJ1-2, is EPEVTQTPSHQVTQMGQEVILRCVPISNHLYFYWYRQILGQKVEFLVSFYNNEISEKSEIFDDQFSVERPDGSNFTLKIRSTKLEDSAMYFCASSPGGTMGYTFGSGTRLTVV.